These 8 T cell receptor beta chains came from one sample sequenced in a study of T cells in Graves' hyperthyroidism and ophthalmopathy. The CDR3 regions of TCR beta were amplified from RNA transcripts. The HTBI primer set was used in a first-round RT-PCR of the TCR CDR3. TCRdb recomputed calls from the multiplex PCR reads with MiXCR, one row per CDR3 protein. The sample lists 250,000 to 300,000 distinct CDR3 sequences, roughly 13% seen once, with less than 8% in the top ten. Sequences were obtained from blood. The origin of the receptors is a woman aged 40 to 49 with Graves' hyperthyroidism.

This clonotype occurred many times. The V call is TRBV10-3, the J call TRBJ2-7; D unresolved. The CDR3 has 13 amino acids. Germline loops: CDR1 ENHRY, CDR2 SYGVKD. V gave up 2 bases and J gave up 0 bases, with 5 bases separating them. The CDR3 loop is CAISEHSSYEQYF. The CDR3 region has the DNA TGTGCCATCAGTGAGCACAGCTCCTACGAGCAGTACTTC.

This clonotype has more than one count but fewer than ten. This rearrangement joins TRBV30 to TRBJ2-7; D not certain. The V gene's germline CDR1 is GTSNPN and CDR2 SVGIG (reference sequence). CDR3 length: 13 residues. V shed 4 bases and J shed 0 bases, with 10 bases lying between them. In nucleotides, the CDR3 is TGTGCCTGGAACCCAGTAAACTCCTACGAGCAGTACTTC. Translation gives CAWNPVNSYEQYF.

This clonotype was observed at least ten times. The V and J genes are TRBV20-1 and TRBJ2-5, with TRBD2 identical over 8 bases. J gave up 4 bases and V 3 bases, and 7 bases lay outside the gene matches. Germline-derived CDR1 and CDR2 are DFQATT and SNEGSKA (reference sequence). The CDR3 is 14 amino acids. In DNA form, the CDR3 reads TGCAGTGCTAGGGCGACTAGCGAGTCAGAGACCCAGTACTTC. Residues: CSARATSESETQYF.

At least ten counts were recorded for this clonotype. The V and J genes are TRBV12-3 or TRBV12-4 and TRBJ2-1; 11 positions agree with TRBD2. Germline trimming cut 2 bases from V and 3 bases from J; bases unmatched to any gene: 3. This CDR3 comprises 16 residues. The CDR3 nucleotides are TGTGCCAGCAGTTTACCCACTAGCGGGAGCTACAATGAGCAGTTCTTC. Encoded protein: CASSLPTSGSYNEQFF.

This clonotype was counted many times. The chain carries TRBV3-1 and TRBJ2-5; D may be TRBD1 (5 bases). The CDR3 loop spans 13 amino acids. V gave up 0 bases and J gave up 3 bases, with 5 bases separating them. CDR1 is LGHDT, CDR2 YNNKEL, per germline (reference sequence). In DNA, the CDR3 is TGTGCCAGCAGCCAAGAGACAGAAGAGACCCAGTACTTC. It encodes CASSQETEETQYF.

This clonotype was counted at least ten times. V usage is TRBV20-1 and J usage is TRBJ2-1; the match to TRBD2 covers 12 bases. The junction had 6 bases not matched to a gene; V was cut back by 7 bases and J by 8 bases. The CDR3 runs to 13 residues. Germline V lookup: CDR1 DFQATT, CDR2 SNEGSKA (reference sequence). CDR3 in DNA: TGCAGTGTGACTAGCGGGAGTAAAGATGAGCAGTTCTTC. It yields the protein CSVTSGSKDEQFF.

This clonotype appeared many times. The gene calls are TRBV30 and TRBJ2-3; TRBD1 aligns across 9 bases. Germline V gives CDR1 GTSNPN, CDR2 SVGIG (reference sequence). Unmatched junction bases numbered 6, after V lost 3 bases and J lost 2 bases. The CDR3 loop spans 15 amino acids. CDR3 coding DNA: TGTGCCTGGAGGCTCCGGGACAGGGTCACAGATACGCAGTATTTT. This sequence encodes CAWRLRDRVTDTQYF.

This clonotype was observed at least ten times. The chain employs TRBV2 and TRBJ2-7; TRBD2 might be the D (7 bases). The germline V and J ends were trimmed by 8 bases and 4 bases, with 12 bases remaining between them. The CDR3 covers 12 residues. The germline gives CDR1 SNHLY, CDR2 FYNNEI. The CDR3 region is CASGGAPYEQYF. The CDR3 DNA sequence: TGTGCCAGCGGGGGGGCACCGTACGAGCAGTACTTC. The full variable domain, its missing parts supplied by reference TRBV2 and TRBJ2-7, is EPEVTQTPSHQVTQMGQEVILRCVPISNHLYFYWYRQILGQKVEFLVSFYNNEISEKSEIFDDQFSVERPDGSNFTLKIRSTKLEDSAMYFCASGGAPYEQYFGPGTRLTVT.